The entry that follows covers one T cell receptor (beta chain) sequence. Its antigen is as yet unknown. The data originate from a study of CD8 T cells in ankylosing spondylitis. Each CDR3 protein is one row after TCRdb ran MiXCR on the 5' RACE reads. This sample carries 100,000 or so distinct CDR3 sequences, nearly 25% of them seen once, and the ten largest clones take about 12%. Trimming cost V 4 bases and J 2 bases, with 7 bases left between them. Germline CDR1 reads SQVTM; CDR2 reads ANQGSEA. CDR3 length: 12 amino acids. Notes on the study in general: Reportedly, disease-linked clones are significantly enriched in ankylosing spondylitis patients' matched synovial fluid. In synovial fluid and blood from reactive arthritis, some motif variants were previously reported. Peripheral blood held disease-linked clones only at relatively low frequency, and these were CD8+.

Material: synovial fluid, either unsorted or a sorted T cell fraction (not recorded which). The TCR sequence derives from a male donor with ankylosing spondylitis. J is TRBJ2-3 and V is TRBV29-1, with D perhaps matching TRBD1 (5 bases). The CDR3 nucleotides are TGCAGCGTTGCCAGGGCCACAGATACGCAGTATTTT. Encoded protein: CSVARATDTQYF.